The rows below give T cell receptor beta chains drawn from one sample of a study of CD8 T cells in ankylosing spondylitis. TCRdb recomputed calls from the 5' RACE reads with MiXCR, one row per CDR3 protein. The data contain around 540,000 distinct CDR3 sequences, about 12% of them singletons. Specimen: blood, either unsorted or a sorted T cell fraction (not recorded which). The receptors were gathered from a male donor with ankylosing spondylitis. CDR3s include the opening cysteine and the closing phenylalanine or tryptophan. The order of the fields is clone size, D gene, V gene, J gene, CDR3 DNA, CDR3 protein. D genes are given only for firm matches. Not every row has a clone size; where given, it reads once, few, many or a size class.

clone_size: -
d_call: -
v_call: TRBV11-2
j_call: TRBJ2-7
cdr3_nt: TGTGCCAGCAGCTTAGAACGCGGACTCTACGAGCAGTACTTC
cdr3_aa: CASSLERGLYEQYF

clone_size: few
d_call: -
v_call: TRBV29-1
j_call: TRBJ2-5
cdr3_nt: TGCAGCGTTGAAGGGAGGAGGGGGGAAGAGACCCAGTACTTC
cdr3_aa: CSVEGRRGEETQYF

clone_size: -
d_call: TRBD2
v_call: TRBV29-1
j_call: TRBJ2-5
cdr3_nt: TGCAGCGGATACGGGACTAGCCTCGAGGAGACCCAGTACTTC
cdr3_aa: CSGYGTSLEETQYF

clone_size: -
d_call: -
v_call: TRBV19
j_call: TRBJ1-1
cdr3_nt: TGTGCCAGTAACCGGGATGGGGACACTGAAGCTTTCTTT
cdr3_aa: CASNRDGDTEAFF

clone_size: -
d_call: TRBD2
v_call: TRBV11-1
j_call: TRBJ2-1
cdr3_nt: TGTGCCAGCAGCTCTCCCCTGTCTAGCGGTTACTCCTACAATGAGCAGTTCTTC
cdr3_aa: CASSSPLSSGYSYNEQFF

clone_size: many
d_call: TRBD2
v_call: TRBV20-1
j_call: TRBJ2-1
cdr3_nt: TGCAGTGCCCATCCGACTAGCGGGAATTCCTACAATGAGCAGTTCTTC
cdr3_aa: CSAHPTSGNSYNEQFF

clone_size: few
d_call: TRBD2
v_call: TRBV12-3/TRBV12-4
j_call: TRBJ2-7
cdr3_nt: TGTGCCAGCGTAGACGGGAGGAGCTACGAGCAGTACTTC
cdr3_aa: CASVDGRSYEQYF

clone_size: -
d_call: -
v_call: TRBV7-9
j_call: TRBJ1-1
cdr3_nt: TGTGCCATCCGACACGGGAACACTGAAGCTTTCTTT
cdr3_aa: CAIRHGNTEAFF

clone_size: -
d_call: -
v_call: TRBV6-5
j_call: TRBJ1-1
cdr3_nt: TGTGCCAGCAGTTACGGCCAGGCTGCCTTCATGAACACTGAAGCTTTCTTT
cdr3_aa: CASSYGQAAFMNTEAFF

clone_size: many
d_call: -
v_call: TRBV24-1
j_call: TRBJ1-5
cdr3_nt: TGTGCCACCAGTGACCACAGCGGCGGCAATCAGCCCCAGCATTTT
cdr3_aa: CATSDHSGGNQPQHF

clone_size: -
d_call: -
v_call: TRBV7-9
j_call: TRBJ1-1
cdr3_nt: TGTGCCAGCAGCTACGGGGGGGGTTACACTGAAGCTTTCTTT
cdr3_aa: CASSYGGGYTEAFF

clone_size: many
d_call: TRBD1
v_call: TRBV7-9
j_call: TRBJ2-1
cdr3_nt: TGTGCCAGCAGCTCTTGGACAGGGTCGAATGAGCAGTTCTTC
cdr3_aa: CASSSWTGSNEQFF

clone_size: few
d_call: TRBD2
v_call: TRBV11-2
j_call: TRBJ2-3
cdr3_nt: TGTGCCAGCAGCTTCTTCAGGGTGACTAGCGGGAGTTTGGCAGATACGCAGTATTTT
cdr3_aa: CASSFFRVTSGSLADTQYF

clone_size: few
d_call: TRBD2
v_call: TRBV24-1
j_call: TRBJ2-2
cdr3_nt: TGTGCCACCAGTGATCCCGGGGGGAGCGACACCGGGGAGCTGTTTTTT
cdr3_aa: CATSDPGGSDTGELFF

clone_size: -
d_call: TRBD2
v_call: TRBV7-9
j_call: TRBJ2-1
cdr3_nt: TGTGCCAGCAGCCGCCAGCCGGCTAGCGGAGACAATGAGCAGTTCTTC
cdr3_aa: CASSRQPASGDNEQFF

clone_size: few
d_call: -
v_call: TRBV3-1
j_call: TRBJ2-5
cdr3_nt: TGTGCCAGCAGCCCCCGGTTGGGGCGGACGCAAGAGACCCAGTACTTC
cdr3_aa: CASSPRLGRTQETQYF

clone_size: -
d_call: TRBD2
v_call: TRBV5-1
j_call: TRBJ2-1
cdr3_nt: TGCGCCAGCAGACCGACTAGCGGGAGAGGAAATGAGCAGTTCTTC
cdr3_aa: CASRPTSGRGNEQFF

clone_size: few
d_call: -
v_call: TRBV18
j_call: TRBJ2-7
cdr3_nt: TGTGCCAGCTCACCGGTGACGGACTCCTACGAGCAGTACTTC
cdr3_aa: CASSPVTDSYEQYF

clone_size: -
d_call: -
v_call: TRBV6-6
j_call: TRBJ1-1
cdr3_nt: TGTGCCAGCAGTTATAAGGTTACTGAAGCTTTCTTT
cdr3_aa: CASSYKVTEAFF

clone_size: few
d_call: -
v_call: TRBV20-1
j_call: TRBJ2-2
cdr3_nt: TGCAGTGTACCTCGGGGGAGAGCGAACACCGGGGAGCTGTTTTTT
cdr3_aa: CSVPRGRANTGELFF

clone_size: few
d_call: -
v_call: TRBV29-1
j_call: TRBJ2-2
cdr3_nt: TGCAGCGTTGACAGGGGGAGGACCGGGGAGCTGTTTTTT
cdr3_aa: CSVDRGRTGELFF

clone_size: -
d_call: -
v_call: TRBV29-1
j_call: TRBJ2-1
cdr3_nt: TGCAGCGTCCAAAACAGGGACTCCTACAATGAGCAGTTCTTC
cdr3_aa: CSVQNRDSYNEQFF

clone_size: -
d_call: -
v_call: TRBV5-1
j_call: TRBJ2-1
cdr3_nt: TGCGCCAGCAGCTTGGTTTTTATCTGGGGTGGGGACAACCCCCATGAGCAGTTCTTC
cdr3_aa: CASSLVFIWGGDNPHEQFF

clone_size: few
d_call: TRBD2
v_call: TRBV20-1
j_call: TRBJ2-5
cdr3_nt: TGCAGTGCCTCCTCCAGCGGGGAAGAGACCCAGTACTTC
cdr3_aa: CSASSSGEETQYF

clone_size: -
d_call: TRBD2
v_call: TRBV5-6
j_call: TRBJ2-7
cdr3_nt: TGTGCCAGCAGCAATTGGGATGGACTAGGGTCCTACGAGCAGTACTTC
cdr3_aa: CASSNWDGLGSYEQYF

clone_size: -
d_call: TRBD2
v_call: TRBV11-3
j_call: TRBJ2-1
cdr3_nt: TGTGCTAGCAGCTTAGGAGCGGGACTAGCACTCAATGAGCAGTTCTTC
cdr3_aa: CASSLGAGLALNEQFF

clone_size: -
d_call: -
v_call: TRBV4-2
j_call: TRBJ2-2
cdr3_nt: TGTGCCAGCAGCCAAGATAGGACGGGCACCGGGGAGCTGTTTTTT
cdr3_aa: CASSQDRTGTGELFF

clone_size: few
d_call: -
v_call: TRBV29-1
j_call: TRBJ1-2
cdr3_nt: TGCAGCGTTAGGGGGTTAGGGTCTCATGGCTACACCTTC
cdr3_aa: CSVRGLGSHGYTF

clone_size: -
d_call: -
v_call: TRBV2
j_call: TRBJ2-5
cdr3_nt: TGTGCCAGCAGTGAACGCTGGGGGTCAGAGACCCAGTACTTC
cdr3_aa: CASSERWGSETQYF

clone_size: -
d_call: TRBD1
v_call: TRBV9
j_call: TRBJ1-2
cdr3_nt: TGTGCCAGCAGCGTAGATCCGGGAGTACAGGGGACATATGGCTACACCTTC
cdr3_aa: CASSVDPGVQGTYGYTF

clone_size: few
d_call: -
v_call: TRBV20-1
j_call: TRBJ2-2
cdr3_nt: TGCAGTGCTAGAGATGGGGGGGCTAGCACCGGGGAGCTGTTTTTT
cdr3_aa: CSARDGGASTGELFF

clone_size: -
d_call: TRBD2
v_call: TRBV3-1
j_call: TRBJ2-2
cdr3_nt: TGTGCCAGCACCTCTAGCGGGAATGGGGACACCGGGGAGCTGTTTTTT
cdr3_aa: CASTSSGNGDTGELFF

clone_size: -
d_call: TRBD2
v_call: TRBV3-1
j_call: TRBJ2-1
cdr3_nt: TGTGCCAGCAGCCACCCGGGACTAGCGGCCTACAATGAGCAGTTCTTC
cdr3_aa: CASSHPGLAAYNEQFF

clone_size: few
d_call: -
v_call: TRBV20-1
j_call: TRBJ2-5
cdr3_nt: TGCAGTGCTAGGCACAGGGACGAAGAGACCCAGTACTTC
cdr3_aa: CSARHRDEETQYF

clone_size: few
d_call: -
v_call: TRBV7-9
j_call: TRBJ1-5
cdr3_nt: TGTGCCAGCAGCTTGGCAGGGTGGGGTGAGCCCCAGCATTTT
cdr3_aa: CASSLAGWGEPQHF

clone_size: few
d_call: -
v_call: TRBV5-1
j_call: TRBJ2-1
cdr3_nt: TGCGCCAGCAGCTTGCAGGGGGGAGGAAATGAGCAGTTCTTC
cdr3_aa: CASSLQGGGNEQFF

clone_size: -
d_call: -
v_call: TRBV5-1
j_call: TRBJ1-1
cdr3_nt: TGCGCCAGCAGCTTGAAAGACGGTAACACTGAAGCTTTCTTT
cdr3_aa: CASSLKDGNTEAFF

clone_size: few
d_call: TRBD2
v_call: TRBV11-2
j_call: TRBJ2-7
cdr3_nt: TGTGCCAGCAGCTTACGTAGACTAGCGGGAGCCTTTGAGCGCTTC
cdr3_aa: CASSLRRLAGAFERF

clone_size: few
d_call: TRBD2
v_call: TRBV12-3/TRBV12-4
j_call: TRBJ2-3
cdr3_nt: TGTGCCAGCAGTTCCCTAGCGGGAGGGGATACGCAGTATTTT
cdr3_aa: CASSSLAGGDTQYF

clone_size: many
d_call: -
v_call: TRBV6-2/TRBV6-3
j_call: TRBJ2-1
cdr3_nt: TGTGCCAGCAGCCTTTACCTCGACAGCTACAATGAGCAGTTCTTC
cdr3_aa: CASSLYLDSYNEQFF

clone_size: few
d_call: TRBD1
v_call: TRBV27
j_call: TRBJ1-5
cdr3_nt: TGTGCCAGCAGCTGGACAGGATATCAGCCCCAGCATTTT
cdr3_aa: CASSWTGYQPQHF

clone_size: -
d_call: TRBD1
v_call: TRBV11-2
j_call: TRBJ1-1
cdr3_nt: TGTGCCAGCAGCCCCATAGACAGGGGGAACACTGAAGCTTTCTTT
cdr3_aa: CASSPIDRGNTEAFF

clone_size: few
d_call: TRBD1
v_call: TRBV5-5
j_call: TRBJ1-6
cdr3_nt: TGTGCCAGCAGCCCGCCACTGACAGGGACAGGTTCACCCCTCCACTTT
cdr3_aa: CASSPPLTGTGSPLHF

clone_size: -
d_call: -
v_call: TRBV11-2
j_call: TRBJ2-5
cdr3_nt: TGTGCCAGCAGCTTCGACGGATCTGAAGAGACCCAGTACTTC
cdr3_aa: CASSFDGSEETQYF

clone_size: -
d_call: -
v_call: TRBV20-1
j_call: TRBJ1-1
cdr3_nt: TGCAGTGCTCCGGGGGCCGGGGTCACTGAAGCTTTCTTT
cdr3_aa: CSAPGAGVTEAFF

clone_size: -
d_call: -
v_call: TRBV19
j_call: TRBJ2-7
cdr3_nt: TGTGCCAGTAGCCAAACTGGGACCGCCGGGTACGAGCAGTACTTC
cdr3_aa: CASSQTGTAGYEQYF

clone_size: few
d_call: TRBD2
v_call: TRBV7-8
j_call: TRBJ2-1
cdr3_nt: TGTGCCAGCAGCTTAGGGCTTAGCGGGAGCCGACGCTCCTACAATGAGCAGTTCTTC
cdr3_aa: CASSLGLSGSRRSYNEQFF

clone_size: -
d_call: TRBD2
v_call: TRBV20-1
j_call: TRBJ2-2
cdr3_nt: TGCAGTGCTAGTGGGACTAGCGTATCCACCGGGGAGCTGTTTTTT
cdr3_aa: CSASGTSVSTGELFF

clone_size: -
d_call: -
v_call: TRBV12-3/TRBV12-4
j_call: TRBJ2-1
cdr3_nt: TGTGCCAGCATCAAGGGTGCGATTTCCTACAATGAGCAGTTCTTC
cdr3_aa: CASIKGAISYNEQFF

clone_size: few
d_call: -
v_call: TRBV12-3/TRBV12-4
j_call: TRBJ2-1
cdr3_nt: TGTGCCAGCAGCCCCCTTGCGCCGTTTGGGGTAGACAATGAGCAGTTCTTC
cdr3_aa: CASSPLAPFGVDNEQFF

clone_size: many
d_call: -
v_call: TRBV24-1
j_call: TRBJ2-1
cdr3_nt: TGTGCCACCAGTGATTTGCAGGGGAACAACAATGAGCAGTTCTTC
cdr3_aa: CATSDLQGNNNEQFF

clone_size: few
d_call: TRBD1
v_call: TRBV20-1
j_call: TRBJ1-2
cdr3_nt: TGCAGTGCTAGAATACAGGGGGCGGGTGGCTACACCTTC
cdr3_aa: CSARIQGAGGYTF

clone_size: -
d_call: -
v_call: TRBV5-1
j_call: TRBJ1-1
cdr3_nt: TGCACCAGCAGCGTGACAGGATGGAACACTGAAGCTTTCTTT
cdr3_aa: CTSSVTGWNTEAFF

clone_size: -
d_call: -
v_call: TRBV12-3/TRBV12-4
j_call: TRBJ2-1
cdr3_nt: TGTGCCAGCAGCTGGGGCAGGGGGGCCCTCAGCTCCTACAATGAGCAGTTCTTC
cdr3_aa: CASSWGRGALSSYNEQFF

clone_size: few
d_call: -
v_call: TRBV11-2
j_call: TRBJ1-2
cdr3_nt: TGTGCCAGCAGCTTAGGTTACCGGGAGGGCTACACCTTC
cdr3_aa: CASSLGYREGYTF

clone_size: -
d_call: -
v_call: TRBV7-8
j_call: TRBJ1-2
cdr3_nt: TGTGCCAGCAGCTTAGCCCCGGATGGCTACACCTTC
cdr3_aa: CASSLAPDGYTF

clone_size: -
d_call: -
v_call: TRBV20-1
j_call: TRBJ2-1
cdr3_nt: TGCAGTGCTAGAGATGACCCATACAATGAGCAGTTCTTC
cdr3_aa: CSARDDPYNEQFF